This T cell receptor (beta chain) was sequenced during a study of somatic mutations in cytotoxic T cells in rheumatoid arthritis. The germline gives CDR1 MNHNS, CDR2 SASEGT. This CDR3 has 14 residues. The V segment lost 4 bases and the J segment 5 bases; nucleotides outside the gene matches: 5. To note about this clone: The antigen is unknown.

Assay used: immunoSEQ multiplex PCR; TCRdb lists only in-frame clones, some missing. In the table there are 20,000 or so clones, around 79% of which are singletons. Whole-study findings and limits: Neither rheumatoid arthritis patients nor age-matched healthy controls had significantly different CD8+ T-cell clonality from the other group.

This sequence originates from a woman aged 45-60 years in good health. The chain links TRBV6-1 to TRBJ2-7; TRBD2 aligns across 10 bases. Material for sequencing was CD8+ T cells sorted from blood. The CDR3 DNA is TGTGCCAGCAGTGTAGCGGGAGGTCGAGACGAGCAGTACTTC. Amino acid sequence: CASSVAGGRDEQYF.